The 26 T cell receptor beta chains presented below share a single source sample, sequenced in a study of T cells after yellow fever vaccination (dated 2019 in TCRdb). In the paper's terms, the treatment or condition label means: live attenuated yellow fever vaccine strain. The protocol used for the library was 5' RACE. The sequencing machine was an Illumina NovaSeq 6000. TCRdb reprocessing: public reads trimmed at Q25 with fastp, clones called with MiXCR, in-frame beta chains kept. A single entry per CDR3 protein holds the most common genes and DNA from its merged rows. The sample yields about 350,000 distinct CDR3 sequences; over 4% were counted once. The ten largest clones take up 20% to 25% of the sample. The starting material was PBMCs, obtained 5 days after the yellow fever booster vaccination. The source of these receptors is a man aged 18 to 29 who received the YFV17D yellow fever vaccine.

This clonotype was observed a handful of times. This rearrangement joins TRBV24-1 to TRBJ1-1; D gene unclear. Trimming cost V 7 bases and J 1 base, with 9 bases left between them. Per the germline V gene, CDR1 is KGHDR and CDR2 is SFDVKD. There are 13 residues in the CDR3. The CDR3 is CATSTSWNTEAFF. The DNA of the CDR3 is TGTGCCACCAGCACCTCATGGAACACTGAAGCTTTCTTT.

This clonotype appeared a few times. This chain links TRBV2 with TRBJ2-5; possible D gene TRBD2, 6 bases. Between the trimmed V and J ends, which lost 8 bases and 6 bases, there was a span of 22 bases. CDR3 length: 15 residues. Germline V gene data show CDR1 as SNHLY and CDR2 as FYNNEI. The CDR3 region has the DNA TGTGCCAGCGGGCCAGGGACTCTGTCGGGGAAGACCCAGTACTTC. Translation: CASGPGTLSGKTQYF.

This clonotype was seen ten or more times. This chain links TRBV15 with TRBJ2-5; no reliable D call. The CDR3 consists of 12 residues. The V gene's germline CDR1 is LNHNV and CDR2 YYDKDF (reference sequence). V lost 1 base and J 5 bases, leaving 5 bases between the germline ends. The CDR3 nucleotides read TGTGCCACCAGCAGAGTGGGCGAGACCCAGTACTTC. Its protein is CATSRVGETQYF. Full variable domain (remainder filled in from reference TRBV15 and TRBJ2-5): DAMVIQNPRYQVTQFGKPVTLSCSQTLNHNVMYWYQQKSSQAPKLLFHYYDKDFNNEADTPDNFQSRRPNTSFCFLDIRSPGLGDTAMYLCATSRVGETQYFGPGTRLLVL.

Only a few counts were recorded for this clonotype. CDR3 loop: CASSHIEGANTGELFF. The CDR3 nucleotides are TGCGCCAGCAGCCACATTGAGGGGGCGAACACCGGGGAGCTGTTTTTT. The V gene is TRBV4-1, the J gene TRBJ2-2, with D possibly matching TRBD1 (6 bases). Trimming removed 3 bases at V and 0 bases at J, with 11 bases between. The CDR3 sequence is 16 residues long. CDR1 and CDR2 from the germline V gene are MGHRA and YSYEKL.

This clonotype was observed many times. This chain uses TRBV12-3 or TRBV12-4 with TRBJ2-4; D may be TRBD1 (6 bases). This CDR3 contains 13 residues. Trimming cost V 4 bases and J 5 bases, with 9 bases left between them. This CDR3 is CASSYREENIQYF. The CDR3 DNA follows: TGTGCCAGCAGTTACAGGGAAGAAAACATTCAGTACTTC.

In this sample, this clonotype turned up a few times. The chain links TRBV10-3 to TRBJ2-2; possibly TRBD2 for D (5 bases). CDR1 ENHRY and CDR2 SYGVKD come from the germline V gene. The CDR3 is 16 residues long. V lost 4 bases and J 0 bases, leaving 12 bases between the germline ends. The CDR3 nucleotides read TGTGCCATCAGTGCCGGGGTAGTCGCGAACACCGGGGAGCTGTTTTTT. Protein product: CAISAGVVANTGELFF.

This clonotype appeared a few times. V usage is TRBV20-1 and J usage is TRBJ1-2, with a weak D call TRBD1 (6 bases). V dropped 6 bases and J dropped 2 bases, with 19 bases sitting between them. The CDR3 has 15 residues. The V gene's germline CDR1 is DFQATT and CDR2 SNEGSKA (reference sequence). CDR3: CSASAGGSVNYGYTF. CDR3 sequence (DNA): TGCAGTGCCTCAGCGGGGGGCTCGGTAAACTATGGCTACACCTTC.

The chain carries TRBV7-2 and TRBJ2-3; D is perhaps TRBD2 (5 bases). The germline V and J ends were trimmed by 7 bases and 2 bases, with 13 bases remaining between them. The germline V gene has CDR1 SGHTA and CDR2 FQGNSA. The CDR3 has 14 residues. The CDR3, as DNA: TGTGCCAGCACATCCGGGGTATCCACAGATACGCAGTATTTT. Translation: CASTSGVSTDTQYF.

This chain joins TRBV6-5 and TRBJ2-7; weak D call: TRBD2 (5 bases). V was shortened by 3 bases and J by 3 bases, with 15 bases between the two germline ends. The CDR3 totals 15 residues. The germline V gene encodes CDR1 MNHEY and CDR2 SVGAGI. The CDR3 region is CASSYEGRNYYEQYF. DNA for the CDR3: TGTGCCAGCAGTTATGAGGGCAGAAACTACTACGAGCAGTACTTC.

This clonotype was recorded a few times. The rearrangement uses TRBV6-5 and TRBJ1-4; 7 nucleotides match TRBD1. Germline CDR1 and CDR2: MNHEY and SVGAGI. The CDR3 spans 15 residues. V gave up 2 bases and J gave up 4 bases; unmatched junction bases: 4. The CDR3 loop reads CASSYRTGYNEKLFF. The CDR3 DNA follows: TGTGCCAGCAGTTACCGGACAGGCTATAATGAAAAACTGTTTTTT.

This clonotype turned up a few times. The gene calls are TRBV7-2 and TRBJ1-2; D not resolved. The germline gives CDR1 SGHTA, CDR2 FQGNSA. V gave up 0 bases and J gave up 2 bases, with 10 bases separating them. CDR3 length: 15 amino acids. In DNA form, the CDR3 reads TGTGCCAGCAGCTTAGCCCCTGGCGGGAACTATGGCTACACCTTC. It yields the protein CASSLAPGGNYGYTF.

The CDR3 DNA reads TGTGCCAGCAGCCCGACTAGCGGGGCTCCCTCTGGGGCCAACGTCCTGACTTTC. Amino acid sequence: CASSPTSGAPSGANVLTF. The chain joins TRBV9 to TRBJ2-6, with 11 bases matching TRBD2. From germline, CDR1 is SGDLS and CDR2 YYNGEE. Trimming cost V 4 bases and J 0 bases; bases outside gene matches: 6. This CDR3 is built from 18 residues. The whole variable domain, filled in from reference TRBV9 and TRBJ2-6, reads DSGVTQTPKHLITATGQRVTLRCSPRSGDLSVYWYQQSLDQGLQFLIQYYNGEERAKGNILERFSAQQFPDLHSELNLSSLELGDSALYFCASSPTSGAPSGANVLTFGAGSRLTVL.

This chain links TRBV4-3 with TRBJ1-2; no firm D call. The ends were cut back, 0 bases at V and 8 bases at J, with 16 bases in the middle. The CDR3 loop spans 15 amino acids. Germline CDR1 LGHNA, CDR2 YSLEER. DNA for the CDR3: TGCGCCAGCAGCCAAGAAATTGTGGCGACGGGCGGCTACACCTTC. Its protein product is CASSQEIVATGGYTF.

This clonotype has ten or more counts. CDR3 amino acids: CASSLFGQGAYNEQFF. The CDR3, as DNA: TGCGCCAGCAGCCTCTTCGGGCAGGGCGCCTACAATGAGCAGTTCTTC. This chain connects TRBV5-1 to TRBJ2-1; D is possibly TRBD1 (5 bases). Trimming cost V 4 bases and J 2 bases, with 16 bases left between them. Germline V gene data show CDR1 as SGHRS and CDR2 as YFSETQ. The CDR3 contains 16 residues.

In this sample, this clonotype turned up many times. The chain couples TRBV7-9 to TRBJ2-3; D is possibly TRBD2 (6 bases). This CDR3 is 16 amino acids long. Trimming shortened V by 4 bases and J by 0 bases, and 14 bases separated the two germline ends. Per germline, CDR1 SEHNR and CDR2 FQNEAQ (reference sequence). CDR3 sequence reads: CASSSPSSASTDTQYF. The CDR3 nucleotides are TGTGCCAGCAGCTCGCCCTCTAGCGCTAGCACAGATACGCAGTATTTT.

The gene calls are TRBV2 and TRBJ1-6; no firm D call. The germline CDR1 and CDR2 sequences are SNHLY and FYNNEI. This CDR3 comprises 14 residues. The germline V and J ends were trimmed by 7 bases and 0 bases, with 7 bases remaining between them. The CDR3 here is CASTTSSYNSPLHF. The DNA for the CDR3 is TGTGCCAGCACCACGAGCTCCTATAATTCACCCCTCCACTTT.

In its sample, this clonotype was seen a few times. The chain carries TRBV5-1 and TRBJ1-1; a weak D match, TRBD1 (6 bases). The germline CDR1 and CDR2 sequences are SGHRS and YFSETQ. There are 13 residues in the CDR3. The V end was cut by 0 bases, the J end by 7 bases, with 10 bases between. The CDR3, as DNA: TGCGCCAGCAGCTTGGGCGGACAGAATGAAGCTTTCTTT. The encoded protein is CASSLGGQNEAFF.

The chain carries TRBV27 and TRBJ2-3, with D unresolved. The germline V gene has CDR1 MNHEY and CDR2 SMNVEV (reference sequence). This CDR3 region has 13 residues. V gave up 5 bases and J gave up 3 bases, with 9 bases separating them. The CDR3 DNA sequence: TGTGCCAGCAGTACATTAGGTACAGATACGCAGTATTTT. Its protein is CASSTLGTDTQYF.

This clonotype was observed a handful of times. The chain recombines TRBV20-1 with TRBJ2-1; tentative D call: TRBD1 (5 bases). Germline V gene lookup returns CDR1 DFQATT and CDR2 SNEGSKA (reference sequence). V lost 5 bases, J lost 0 bases, and 20 bases lay in between. The CDR3 sequence is 17 residues long. The CDR3 DNA is TGCAGTGCTCTACACCCGACAGCTTCTATCTCCTACAATGAGCAGTTCTTC. Protein: CSALHPTASISYNEQFF.

This clonotype was observed at least ten times. This chain connects TRBV20-1 to TRBJ1-2; 9 bases match TRBD1. Germline V gives CDR1 DFQATT, CDR2 SNEGSKA (reference sequence). The V and J ends lost 5 bases and 2 bases, in that order; junction bases with no gene match: 6. This CDR3 region has 14 residues. The CDR3 nucleotides read TGCAGTGCTCCAGACAGGGGGGGAAACTATGGCTACACCTTC. Its protein is CSAPDRGGNYGYTF.

This clonotype was seen at least ten times. This chain links TRBV18 with TRBJ2-7; TRBD1 is a possible D gene (6 bases). V was trimmed by 3 bases and J by 3 bases, leaving 9 bases between them. This CDR3 has 13 amino acids. Germline V gene data show CDR1 as KGHSH and CDR2 as LQKENI. CDR3 sequence reads: CASSPQGYYEQYF. In DNA, the CDR3 is TGTGCCAGCTCACCGCAGGGGTACTACGAGCAGTACTTC. Full variable domain (rest looked up from reference TRBV18 and TRBJ2-7): NAGVMQNPRHLVRRRGQEARLRCSPMKGHSHVYWYRQLPEEGLKFMVYLQKENIIDESGMPKERFSAEFPKEGPSILRIQQVVRGDSAAYFCASSPQGYYEQYFGPGTRLTVT.

Many counts were recorded for this clonotype. CDR3 bases: TGTGCCAGCAGCCGACGGGGACTAGCGGGGGTTTTAGCCAAAAACATTCAGTACTTC. Encoded protein: CASSRRGLAGVLAKNIQYF. The chain links TRBV28 to TRBJ2-4, with 14 bases lining up with TRBD2. From germline, CDR1 is MDHEN and CDR2 SYDVKM. V was pared by 6 bases and J by 0 bases, with 10 bases of the junction left unmatched. CDR3 length: 19 residues.

The CDR3 nucleotides are TGTGCCAGCTCACCACTGGGCCAAGGGTCCAATGAGCAGTTCTTC. Protein product: CASSPLGQGSNEQFF. V gene TRBV18 combines with J gene TRBJ2-1; D not resolved. This CDR3 has 15 amino acids. Trimming shortened V by 1 base and J by 6 bases, and 13 bases separated the two germline ends. CDR1 and CDR2 (germline): KGHSH, LQKENI.

This clonotype has just a few counts. For the CDR3, the DNA is TGCAGTGCTAGAGACCCGGGACAGGGGCCCTTTGAGCAGTACTTC. Translation gives CSARDPGQGPFEQYF. The gene calls are TRBV20-1 and TRBJ2-7, with TRBD1 matching 10 bases. The CDR3 is 15 amino acids. The junction had 9 bases not matched to a gene; V was cut back by 0 bases and J by 7 bases. Germline CDR1 reads DFQATT; CDR2 reads SNEGSKA (reference sequence).

This chain uses TRBV4-3 with TRBJ1-1; TRBD1 is a possible D gene (5 bases). The CDR3 loop spans 18 amino acids. The V end lost 4 bases, the J end lost 1 base, and 22 bases lay between the germline ends. CDR1 and CDR2 (germline): LGHNA, YSLEER. CDR3 DNA: TGCGCCAGCAGCCGCGAGAGGGGCCCCGGACTTGCGAACACTGAAGCTTTCTTT. Translated, it gives CASSRERGPGLANTEAFF.

This clonotype was observed many times. The chain uses TRBV7-2 and TRBJ1-1; D is uncertain. In germline, CDR1 is SGHTA, CDR2 FQGNSA. The V end was cut by 5 bases, the J end by 3 bases, with 13 bases between. CDR3 size: 14 residues. The CDR3 coding sequence is TGTGCCAGCAGCCTCACGGCGGCGGACACTGAAGCTTTCTTT. As protein: CASSLTAADTEAFF.